This T cell receptor (beta chain) was identified during a study of identical twins (dated by TCRdb to 2016 to 2018). As for the study more broadly: To test whether fetal clonotypes persist, the study used deep sequencing on TCR alpha and beta repertoires from monozygotic twins, unrelated adults of various ages, and cord blood. Replicate twin experiments were performed at different times using different library preparation protocols to rule out contamination.

General study outcomes and caveats: Compared with coincidental sharing between unrelated individuals, out-of-frame TCR alpha sequences shared between twins had an excess of sequences with low generation probability. Abundant cord blood beta clonotypes had fewer insertions, young adult naive repertoires showed a similar but weaker trend, and memory repertoires showed no such trend. In monozygotic twins, recombination models systematically underestimated out-of-frame TCR alpha sharing, but the models matched the sharing seen between unrelated individuals. Because the same donors could not be followed over many years, the conclusions depended on cross-sectional statistical analysis. Zero-insertion analyses could be partly confounded by invariant T cells such as MAIT and iNKT, though diverse VJ usage argued against such confounding for most clonotypes. Excess twin sharing in beta out-of-frame sequences was weaker because fewer shared sequences lowered the signal-to-noise ratio.

Only healthy Caucasian donors were included. Three pairs of female monozygotic twins, all aged about 18 to 30 years, were included in the twin cohort. Positive isolation kits from Invitrogen were used to isolate CD4+ and CD8+ T cell populations. V was cut back by 3 bases and J by 0 bases, leaving a gap of 16 bases between them. The CDR3 covers 17 residues, taking in both the cysteine and the phenylalanine. CDR3 DNA only is kept here, 51 bases in frame from base 1. CDR1 and CDR2 are drawn from the germline V gene: MGHRA, YSYEKL. A word on this clonotype: No cognate antigen has been identified for it. Base-call qualities are not available, and no considerably larger clone is one nucleotide away.

Library preparation used 5' RACE. Sequencing used an Illumina HiSeq 2000. Template switching added a universal primer binding site, and the final cDNA carried a unique molecular identifier that allowed TCR cDNA molecules to be counted accurately. Specific primers in the conserved constant-segment region were used to synthesize first-strand cDNA for the TCR alpha and beta chains. Each cDNA library was double barcoded, with a SMART-Mk sample barcode plus Illumina barcodes, to control for contamination. Two successive PCR steps introduced TruSeq adapter sequences along with Illumina sample barcodes. TCR alpha and beta cDNA libraries were sequenced on the Illumina HiSeq platform with custom primers. Concerning the study's data processing: MiGEC was used to process raw reads and extract unique molecular identifiers, and MiXCR was used to find CDR3 positions. For each individual, recombination models were inferred using an EM algorithm with the repgenHMM and IGoR tools. Shared clonotypes were analyzed with the tcR package in R, and sharing was normalized by the product of cloneset sizes. To study raw recombination without the effects of thymic and clonal selection, out-of-frame nonproductive sequences were analyzed. The public reads were reprocessed in TCRdb via fastp at Q25 and MiXCR, keeping in-frame beta chains. Every distinct CDR3 protein forms one entry, paired with its most common genes and DNA. The V and J calls and clone size are TCRdb's, not the authors'. The sample table shows approximately 190,000 distinct CDR3 sequences, and roughly 15% are seen once. 35% to 45% of the sample belongs to the ten largest clones.

This same sample was also taken into another study, of T cells expressing NK-cell markers. The second study also describes: Under 10 donors provided sorted CD3+CD56+NKG2C+, CD3+CD56+NKG2C- and CD3+CD56-NKG2C+ T-cell subsets, whose TCR beta-chain repertoires were profiled. Among the eight sequenced donors, seven were HCMV-seropositive and one was HCMV-seronegative. In several experiments an anti-gammadeltaTCR antibody was added to restrict sorting to alphabetaTCR-expressing T cells. In 5 to 7 donors, the dominant CD3+CD56+NKG2C+ clonotypes ranked among the top 10 CD8+ clonotypes, making up roughly 1.0-7.0% of CD8+ T cells. Those dominant clonotypes were again the most abundant among CD3+CD56-NKG2C+ cells in a few donors, at about 25-65%. Whether the expanded NKG2C-expressing T cell clones were specific for HCMV antigens remained unclear. Randomly selected healthy volunteers, three men and five women, were used as the eight sequenced donors. HCMV-specific IgG was detected in serum with a commercial ELISA kit to determine HCMV serostatus. Reads were demultiplexed and grouped by UMI with MIGEC, and clonotypes were assembled and quantified with MiTCR. To remove erroneous sequences, TCR cDNA sequences were retained only when supported by two or more reads. The tcR package was used for downstream repertoire analysis, and clonotypes were matched between fractions using CDR3 nucleotide sequence together with V segment. VDJmatch was used to annotate antigen specificity against VDJdb, with one amino acid substitution in CDR3 allowed.

The sequenced sample was CD8+ T cells sorted from blood. The chain links TRBV4-1 with TRBJ2-3; TRBD1 could be the D gene, as 5 bases match. This TCR derives from a woman younger than 35 in good health. CDR3 reads: CASSQALDRHSTDTQYF. The DNA sequence follows: TGCGCCAGCAGCCAGGCCCTCGACAGACACAGCACAGATACGCAGTATTTT.